The rows below give T cell receptor beta chains drawn from one sample of a study of PD-L1 blockade in urothelial cancer. The protocol was immunoSEQ multiplex PCR, while the TCRdb copy is restricted to in-frame clones and leaves out a portion. This sample has over 100,000 clones, with approximately 89% found just once. This sample comprised PBMCs, obtained around atezolizumab (anti-PD-L1) treatment. These TCRs come from a man aged 60 to 69 with urothelial cancer. Both conserved end residues are part of each CDR3. The D gene is left open where the match is weak. Some rows mark clone size as missing; the rest say once, few, many or name a class of expanded clone.

V	size	D	J	CDR3	DNA
TRBV19	NA	NA	TRBJ1-5	CASSPPESRNQPQHF	TGTGCCAGTAGCCCGCCGGAGAGCCGCAATCAGCCCCAGCATTTT
TRBV5-1	NA	TRBD1	TRBJ2-2	CASSQPRAQGVPGELFF	TGCGCCAGCAGCCAGCCCAGGGCCCAGGGGGTTCCGGGGGAGCTGTTTTTT
TRBV7-9	NA	TRBD2	TRBJ2-3	CASSNPLRGLDTQYF	TGTGCCAGCAGCAATCCTTTGCGGGGGTTAGATACGCAGTATTTT
TRBV30	NA	TRBD2	TRBJ2-1	CAWSGLAGNNEQFF	TGTGCCTGGAGTGGACTAGCGGGAAACAATGAGCAGTTCTTC
TRBV11-3	NA	TRBD1	TRBJ2-3	CASSWTGGVGTDTQYF	TGTGCCAGCAGCTGGACAGGGGGCGTGGGCACAGATACGCAGTATTTT
TRBV4-1	NA	TRBD2	TRBJ2-7	CASSRVLAGNEQYF	TGCGCCAGCAGCCGAGTGCTAGCGGGTAACGAGCAGTACTTC
TRBV7-2	NA	NA	TRBJ2-7	CASSRGVTYEQYF	TGTGCCAGCAGCAGGGGCGTTACCTACGAGCAGTACTTC
TRBV5-1	once	NA	TRBJ1-1	CASSSTSRARTEAFF	TGCGCCAGCAGCTCCACGTCGCGGGCCCGGACTGAAGCTTTCTTT
TRBV7-6	NA	NA	TRBJ1-2	CASSRAGRYGYTF	TGTGCCAGCAGCCGAGCGGGACGGTATGGCTACACCTTC
TRBV28	NA	NA	TRBJ2-2	CASSLVGDSGELFF	TGTGCCAGCAGTTTAGTAGGGGATTCCGGGGAGCTGTTTTTT
TRBV7-3	NA	TRBD2	TRBJ2-1	CASSLLRKAGGFYNEQFF	TGTGCCAGCAGCCTACTTCGAAAGGCGGGAGGGTTTTACAATGAGCAGTTCTTC
TRBV5-1	NA	NA	TRBJ2-5	CASSLVGGSETQYF	TGCGCCAGCAGCTTGGTTGGGGGGTCAGAGACCCAGTACTTC
TRBV7-2	NA	TRBD1	TRBJ2-7	CASSPGQGPYEQYF	TGTGCCAGCAGTCCGGGACAGGGACCCTACGAGCAGTACTTC
TRBV11-2	NA	TRBD1	TRBJ2-7	CASSPSRGTGESYEQYF	TGTGCCAGCAGCCCTAGCAGGGGTACAGGGGAATCCTACGAGCAGTACTTC
TRBV18	NA	NA	TRBJ2-1	CASSPPTGRTYNEQFF	TGTGCCAGCTCACCACCGACAGGGAGGACCTACAATGAGCAGTTCTTC
TRBV2	NA	TRBD1	TRBJ1-1	CASSADLGQDPNTEAFF	TGTGCCAGCAGTGCTGACCTTGGACAGGACCCGAACACTGAAGCTTTCTTT
TRBV30	NA	NA	TRBJ2-7	CAWTGPNSYEQYF	TGTGCCTGGACAGGTCCCAACTCCTACGAGCAGTACTTC
TRBV28	NA	NA	TRBJ2-5	CASSPALEETQYF	TGTGCCAGCAGTCCCGCGCTTGAAGAGACCCAGTACTTC
TRBV5-6	NA	NA	TRBJ2-1	CASSLASSGYNEQFF	TGTGCCAGCAGCTTGGCATCCAGCGGATACAATGAGCAGTTCTTC
TRBV25-1	NA	NA	TRBJ1-1	CASSRAGMNTEAFF	TGTGCCAGCAGTCGAGCAGGGATGAACACTGAAGCTTTCTTT
TRBV5-1	NA	TRBD2	TRBJ2-7	CASSLVAGGPSGEQYF	TGCGCCAGCAGCTTGGTAGCGGGAGGGCCCTCGGGCGAGCAGTACTTC
TRBV11-2	NA	NA	TRBJ2-1	CASSLLGDSRSYNEQFF	TGTGCCAGCAGCTTATTAGGGGACTCTCGCTCCTACAATGAGCAGTTCTTC
TRBV9	NA	NA	TRBJ2-3	CASSQEGITDTQYF	TGTGCCAGCAGTCAGGAGGGTATCACAGATACGCAGTATTTT
TRBV7-2	NA	NA	TRBJ2-7	CASSLAQGPYEQYF	TGTGCCAGCAGCTTAGCACAGGGACCCTACGAGCAGTACTTC
TRBV5-1	NA	NA	TRBJ2-2	CASRSGTLNTGELFF	TGCGCCAGCAGGTCCGGGACACTGAACACCGGGGAGCTGTTTTTT
TRBV19	NA	TRBD1	TRBJ1-1	CASSIWRGRGSGEAFF	TGTGCCAGTAGTATATGGAGGGGGCGCGGATCCGGAGAAGCTTTCTTT